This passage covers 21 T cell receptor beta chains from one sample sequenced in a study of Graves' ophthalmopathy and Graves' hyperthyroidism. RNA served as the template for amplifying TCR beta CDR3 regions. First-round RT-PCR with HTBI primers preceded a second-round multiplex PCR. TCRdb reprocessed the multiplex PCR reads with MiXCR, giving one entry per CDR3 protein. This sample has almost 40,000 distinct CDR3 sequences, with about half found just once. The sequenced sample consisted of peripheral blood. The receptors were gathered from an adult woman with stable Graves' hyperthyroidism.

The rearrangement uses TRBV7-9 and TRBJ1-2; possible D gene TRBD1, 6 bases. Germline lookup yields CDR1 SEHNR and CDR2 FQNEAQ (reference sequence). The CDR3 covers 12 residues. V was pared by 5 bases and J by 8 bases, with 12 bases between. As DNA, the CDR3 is TGTGCCAGCAGCCCGACAGGTTCCGGCTACACCTTC. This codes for CASSPTGSGYTF.

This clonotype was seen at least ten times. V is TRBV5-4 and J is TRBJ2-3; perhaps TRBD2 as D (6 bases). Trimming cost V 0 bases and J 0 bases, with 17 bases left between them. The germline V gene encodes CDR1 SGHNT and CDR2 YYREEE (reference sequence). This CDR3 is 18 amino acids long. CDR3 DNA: TGTGCCAGCAGCTTGGGAGGGACTTTACTTCCTAGCACAGATACGCAGTATTTT. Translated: CASSLGGTLLPSTDTQYF.

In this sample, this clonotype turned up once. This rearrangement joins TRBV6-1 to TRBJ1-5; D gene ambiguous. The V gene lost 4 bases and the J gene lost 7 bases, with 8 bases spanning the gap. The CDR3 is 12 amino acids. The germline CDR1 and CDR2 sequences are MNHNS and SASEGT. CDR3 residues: CASSGCSQPQHF. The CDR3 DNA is TGTGCCAGCAGTGGATGCAGCCAGCCCCAGCATTTT.

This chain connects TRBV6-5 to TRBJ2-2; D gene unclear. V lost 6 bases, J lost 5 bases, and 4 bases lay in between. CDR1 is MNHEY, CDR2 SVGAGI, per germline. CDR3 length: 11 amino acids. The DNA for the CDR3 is TGTGCCAGCAGGGGAACCGGGGAGCTGTTTTTT. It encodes CASRGTGELFF.

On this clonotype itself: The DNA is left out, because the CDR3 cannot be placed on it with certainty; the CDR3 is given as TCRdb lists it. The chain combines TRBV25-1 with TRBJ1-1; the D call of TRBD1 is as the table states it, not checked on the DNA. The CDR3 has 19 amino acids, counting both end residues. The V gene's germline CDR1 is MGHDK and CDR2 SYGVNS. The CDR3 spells CASIYLCSVEDSLYTEAFF.

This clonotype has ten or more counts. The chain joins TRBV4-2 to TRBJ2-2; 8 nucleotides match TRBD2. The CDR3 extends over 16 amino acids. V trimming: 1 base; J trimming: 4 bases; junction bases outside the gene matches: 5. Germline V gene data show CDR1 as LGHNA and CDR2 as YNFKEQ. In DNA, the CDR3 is TGTGCCAGCAGCCAAGTGGGGGGACTAGGCACCGGGGAGCTGTTTTTT. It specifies CASSQVGGLGTGELFF.

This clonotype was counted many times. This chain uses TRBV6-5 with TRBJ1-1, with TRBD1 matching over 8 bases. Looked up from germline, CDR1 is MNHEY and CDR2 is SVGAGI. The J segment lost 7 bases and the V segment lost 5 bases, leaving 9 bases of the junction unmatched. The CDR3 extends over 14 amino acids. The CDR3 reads CASSEQGGIIEAFF. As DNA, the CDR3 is TGTGCCAGCAGTGAACAGGGGGGGATCATTGAAGCTTTCTTT.

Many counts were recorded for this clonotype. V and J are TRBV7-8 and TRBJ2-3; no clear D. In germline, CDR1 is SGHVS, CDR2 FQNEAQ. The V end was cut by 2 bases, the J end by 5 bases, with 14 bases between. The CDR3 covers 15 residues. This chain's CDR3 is CASSLILVRQDTQYF. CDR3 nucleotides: TGTGCCAGCAGCTTAATCTTGGTTCGGCAAGATACGCAGTATTTT. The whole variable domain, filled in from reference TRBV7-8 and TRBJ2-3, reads GAGVSQSPRYKVAKRGQDVALRCDPISGHVSLFWYQQALGQGPEFLTYFQNEAQLDKSGLPSDRFFAERPEGSVSTLKIQRTQQEDSAVYLCASSLILVRQDTQYFGPGTRLTVL.

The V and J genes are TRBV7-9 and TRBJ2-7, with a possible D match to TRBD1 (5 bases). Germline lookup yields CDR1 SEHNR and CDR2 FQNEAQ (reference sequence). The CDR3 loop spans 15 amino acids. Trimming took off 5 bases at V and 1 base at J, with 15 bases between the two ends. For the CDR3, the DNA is TGTGCCAGCAGCGATCCCCAGGGCAGTTCCTACGAGCAGTACTTC. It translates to CASSDPQGSSYEQYF. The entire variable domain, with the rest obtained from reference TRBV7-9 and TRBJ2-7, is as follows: DTGVSQNPRHKITKRGQNVTFRCDPISEHNRLYWYRQTLGQGPEFLTYFQNEAQLEKSRLLSDRFSAERPKGSFSTLEIQRTEQGDSAMYLCASSDPQGSSYEQYFGPGTRLTVT.

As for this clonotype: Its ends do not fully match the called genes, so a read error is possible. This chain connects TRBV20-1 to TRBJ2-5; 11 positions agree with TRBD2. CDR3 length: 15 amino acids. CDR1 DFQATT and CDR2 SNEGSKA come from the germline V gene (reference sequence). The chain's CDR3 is CSARGVLAGAETQYF. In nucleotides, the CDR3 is TGCAGTGCCAGAGGGGTACTAGCGGGAGCTGAGACCCAGTACTTC.

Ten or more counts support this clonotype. CDR3 amino acids: CASSEGLAGVEQYF. The CDR3 DNA sequence: TGTGCCAGCAGTGAGGGACTAGCGGGAGTTGAGCAGTACTTC. The chain uses TRBV2 and TRBJ2-7; 14 bases are shared with TRBD2. This CDR3 comprises 14 residues. The V and J ends lost 3 bases and 7 bases, in that order; junction bases with no gene match: 2. Germline CDR1 and CDR2: SNHLY and FYNNEI.

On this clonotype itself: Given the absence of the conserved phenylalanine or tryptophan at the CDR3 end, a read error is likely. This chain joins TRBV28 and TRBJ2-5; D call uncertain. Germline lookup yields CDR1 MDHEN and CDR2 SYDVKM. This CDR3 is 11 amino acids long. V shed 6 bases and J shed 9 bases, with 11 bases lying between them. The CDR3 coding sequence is TGTGCCAGCAGCCTAAGTTCCCCCCAGTACTAC. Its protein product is CASSLSSPQYY.

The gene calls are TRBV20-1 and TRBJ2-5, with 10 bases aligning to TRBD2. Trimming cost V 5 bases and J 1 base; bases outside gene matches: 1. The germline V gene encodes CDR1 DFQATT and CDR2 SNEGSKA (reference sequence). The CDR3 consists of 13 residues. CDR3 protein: CSAWTSGQETQYF. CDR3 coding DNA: TGCAGTGCTTGGACTAGCGGCCAAGAGACCCAGTACTTC.

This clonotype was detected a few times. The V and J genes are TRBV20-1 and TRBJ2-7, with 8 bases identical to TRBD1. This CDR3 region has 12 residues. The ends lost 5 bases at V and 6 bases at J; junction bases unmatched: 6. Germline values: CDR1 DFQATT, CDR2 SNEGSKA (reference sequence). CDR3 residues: CSASPQGGEQYF. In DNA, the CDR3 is TGCAGTGCTTCACCACAGGGGGGCGAGCAGTACTTC.

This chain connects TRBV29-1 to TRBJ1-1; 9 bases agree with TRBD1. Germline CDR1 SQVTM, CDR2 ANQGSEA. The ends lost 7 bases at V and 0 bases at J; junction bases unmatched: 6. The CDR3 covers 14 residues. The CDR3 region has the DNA TGCAGCGGAGGGACAGGGCCCATGAACACTGAAGCTTTCTTT. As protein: CSGGTGPMNTEAFF.

CDR3 sequence: CASSSRQARGTEAFF. The CDR3 DNA reads as TGTGCCAGCAGCTCACGACAGGCCCGGGGCACTGAAGCTTTCTTT. The chain uses TRBV7-2 and TRBJ1-1, with D perhaps TRBD1 (6 bases). In germline, CDR1 is SGHTA, CDR2 FQGNSA. There are 15 residues in the CDR3. V lost 4 bases and J 4 bases, leaving 16 bases between the germline ends.

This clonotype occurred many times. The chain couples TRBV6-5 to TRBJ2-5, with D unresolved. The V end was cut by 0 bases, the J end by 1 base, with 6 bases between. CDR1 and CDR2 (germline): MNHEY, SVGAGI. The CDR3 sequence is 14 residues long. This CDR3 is CASSYSDFQETQYF. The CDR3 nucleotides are TGTGCCAGCAGTTACTCCGATTTCCAAGAGACCCAGTACTTC.

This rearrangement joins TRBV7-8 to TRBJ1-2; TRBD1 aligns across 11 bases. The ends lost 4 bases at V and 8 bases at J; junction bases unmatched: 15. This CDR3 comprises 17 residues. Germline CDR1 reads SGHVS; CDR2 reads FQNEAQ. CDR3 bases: TGTGCCAGCAGCTACGGATCAAGGACAGGGGGCGCGGCAGGCTACACCTTC. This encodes CASSYGSRTGGAAGYTF.

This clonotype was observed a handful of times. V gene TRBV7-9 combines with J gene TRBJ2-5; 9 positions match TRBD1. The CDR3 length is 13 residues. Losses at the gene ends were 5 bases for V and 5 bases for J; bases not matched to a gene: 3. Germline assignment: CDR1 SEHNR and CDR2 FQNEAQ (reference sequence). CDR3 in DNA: TGTGCCAGCAGCCGGACAGGGGAGGAGACCCAGTACTTC. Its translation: CASSRTGEETQYF.

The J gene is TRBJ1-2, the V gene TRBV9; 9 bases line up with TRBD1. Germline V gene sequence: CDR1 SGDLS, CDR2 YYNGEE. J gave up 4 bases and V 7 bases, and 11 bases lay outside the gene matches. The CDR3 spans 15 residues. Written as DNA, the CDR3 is TGTGCCAGCTCACCACACAGGGGGCCCTCCTATGGCTACACCTTC. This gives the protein CASSPHRGPSYGYTF.

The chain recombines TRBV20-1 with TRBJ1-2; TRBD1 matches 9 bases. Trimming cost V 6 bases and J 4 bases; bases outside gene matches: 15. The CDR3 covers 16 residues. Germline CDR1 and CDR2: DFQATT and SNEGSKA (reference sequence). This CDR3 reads CSAISEDTGGAYGYTF. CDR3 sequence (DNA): TGCAGTGCCATCTCCGAGGATACAGGGGGCGCCTATGGCTACACCTTC.